What follows describes a single T cell receptor beta chain. As yet, its antigen is unknown. This sample stems from a study of T cell responses to AZD1222 COVID-19 vaccine. Study in general: The analysis combined second doses at about 4 or about 12 weeks.

Study conclusions and caveats: Only 5 or 6 people who got AZD1222 tested seropositive at baseline. No day 14 peak samples; only post-peak repertoires were characterized. Donor demographics were predominantly white British with a female majority; clonal diversity may be underestimated.

Libraries were prepared by immunoSEQ multiplex PCR; TCRdb keeps only in-frame clonotypes and omits some of them. The table includes over 130,000 clones, about 92% detected once. CDR1 and CDR2 (germline): SGHTA, FQGNSA. This CDR3 comprises 15 residues. The trim removed 5 bases at V and 8 bases at J, leaving 11 bases unmatched. The TCR was taken from an adult in good health. The rearrangement links TRBV7-2 to TRBJ2-3; 9 bases align to TRBD2. The source was peripheral blood, collected on day 0 of AZD1222 vaccination. In DNA, the CDR3 is TGTGCCAGCAGCCGGCCGGCGGGGGGGATGAGTACGCAGTATTTT. This encodes CASSRPAGGMSTQYF.